This T cell receptor beta chain originates from a study of control samples from healthy donors and cancer patients (dated by TCRdb to 2020 to 2021). Of note for this clone: Its antigen is currently not known. Base qualities are not at hand, and no much larger clone is one base apart.

According to the germline V gene (reference sequence), CDR1 reads MNHNY and CDR2 reads SVGAGI. The CDR3 goes from the cysteine to the phenylalanine over 16 residues. Just CDR3 DNA is preserved here, 48 bases in frame from base 1. Cut back by 6 bases and 0 bases, the V and J ends lie 14 bases apart. Preparation of the library involved the immunoSEQ multiplex PCR assay. The clones in this table, taken by TCRdb from immuneACCESS, are in-frame only. Not every clone is retained; where verified, under half of the shortfall comes from an unresolved V gene, and the cause of the rest is unknown. The sample yields 100,000 to 150,000 clones; over 80% were counted once. Roughly 2.1% of the sample lies in the top ten.

This sequence originates from a woman aged 50 to 60 in good health. The material sequenced was blood. Recombination linked TRBV6-6 to TRBJ1-4; no D gene call is confident. The CDR3 has the sequence CASRPAPPTTNEKLFF. The nucleotides are TGTGCCAGCAGACCAGCCCCCCCTACAACTAATGAAAAACTGTTTTTT.